These T cell receptor beta chains were read from a single sample in a study of memory CD4+ T cells and cytomegalovirus serostatus. Only in-frame clones appear in the TCRdb table, and some are missing; sequencing was by immunoSEQ multiplex PCR. Of tens of thousands of clones in the sample, around 80% were seen once. The source material was memory CD4+ T cells from blood. The receptors were sampled from an adult in good health and CMV-seronegative. Both conserved end residues are trimmed from each CDR3. A D gene is named only where the DNA matches it firmly.

v_call	j_call	d_call	cdr3_aa
TRBV5-4	TRBJ1-1	-	ASSLVTAGSGTEAF
TRBV4-2	TRBJ2-5	-	ASSQDPLPQETQY
TRBV7-2	TRBJ1-6	TRBD1	ASSSGTADNSPLH
TRBV7-2	TRBJ1-1	-	ASSGNRLNTEAF
TRBV6-1	TRBJ2-1	-	AIRGYSNEQF
TRBV30	TRBJ1-2	-	AWSFNYGYT
TRBV5-6	TRBJ2-4	TRBD2	ASSLAGTSGNIQY
TRBV7-8	TRBJ1-5	-	ASSLGTQGGQPQH
TRBV30	TRBJ1-1	-	AWKRGGSGEAF
TRBV28	TRBJ1-2	-	ASSFEWGGYT
TRBV5-6	TRBJ1-2	-	ASSIPISGYT
TRBV6-1	TRBJ1-1	TRBD1	ASSLPTGRTEAF
TRBV27	TRBJ2-7	-	ASNRHQGAYEQY
TRBV4-1	TRBJ1-3	-	ASSRQGLTLSGNTIY
TRBV10-3	TRBJ1-1	-	AISASGGGNTEAF
TRBV28	TRBJ2-1	-	ASTQVGRNEQF
TRBV6-1	TRBJ1-5	-	ATQFDSRYNQPQH
TRBV9	TRBJ2-7	TRBD1	ASSPTGTDSYEQY
TRBV14	TRBJ1-3	-	ASSQSGTSGNTIY
TRBV18	TRBJ1-4	-	ASSPNRPTTNEKLF
TRBV6-5	TRBJ2-1	-	ASSYSAEQF
TRBV2	TRBJ1-5	TRBD1	ASSGTGTGFRRNQPQH
TRBV27	TRBJ1-1	TRBD1	ASRYNRGTEAF
TRBV29-1	TRBJ2-3	-	SVSDNTDTQY
TRBV2	TRBJ2-2	-	ASSEFGRTGELF
TRBV28	TRBJ1-1	TRBD1	ASETGAMNTEAF
TRBV30	TRBJ1-5	-	AWSPGLMDQPQH
TRBV7-9	TRBJ2-3	TRBD2	ASSLGPSGRTSTDTQY
TRBV14	TRBJ2-7	-	ASSHPGGGGQY
TRBV11-2	TRBJ2-5	-	ASSLDGETSPQETQY
TRBV28	TRBJ1-1	-	ASSRRGGRTEAF
TRBV9	TRBJ1-1	-	ASSVALGGTNTEAF
TRBV6-5	TRBJ2-1	-	ASSHSSLRDNEQF
TRBV14	TRBJ1-2	-	ASSQEGTRANYGYT
TRBV28	TRBJ1-2	-	ASSRQPGPNYGYT
TRBV7-8	TRBJ2-5	-	ASSSSTRGETQY
TRBV5-6	TRBJ1-2	-	ASSPAPGQGYT
TRBV2	TRBJ2-7	-	ASSKRVAGNEQY
TRBV2	TRBJ2-3	-	ASSVWVGRTDTQY
TRBV21-1	TRBJ2-7	-	ASFITTGESYEQY
TRBV7-9	TRBJ2-7	TRBD1	ASSSNPDRKAYEQY
TRBV11-3	TRBJ2-2	-	ASSFYVLTGEKGGELF
TRBV4-3	TRBJ1-2	-	ASSQAGLANYGYT
TRBV5-6	TRBJ2-7	TRBD2	ASSLVTSGGKTYEQY